Included here is one T cell receptor (beta chain) sequence, with context. In the study's own analysis: Amplified reference gene primers provided the basis for estimating nucleated cell counts. Measured with immunoSEQ multiplex PCR; TCRdb has only the in-frame clones, and not every one. V, J and clone size were drawn from that table, and D and trimming were deduced from the DNA. This sample has some 74,000 clones, with approximately 80% found just once. The sample comes from a study of blood T cell repertoires in COVID-19. For the study at large: In each case, the material was cDNA or gDNA derived from T cells, B-cell-depleted T cells, or PBMCs.

The V end lost 8 bases, the J end lost 6 bases, and 23 bases lay between the germline ends. This CDR3 has 15 amino acids. In germline, CDR1 is MNHEY, CDR2 SVGAGI. This sequence originates from a man older than 75 with acute or convalescent COVID-19. The V gene is TRBV6-5, the J gene TRBJ2-7; tentatively, D is TRBD2 (6 bases). The specimen was peripheral blood. The CDR3: CASRARDSGLLEQYF. The DNA of the CDR3 is TGTGCCAGCCGCGCCAGGGACTCCGGATTACTCGAGCAGTACTTC.